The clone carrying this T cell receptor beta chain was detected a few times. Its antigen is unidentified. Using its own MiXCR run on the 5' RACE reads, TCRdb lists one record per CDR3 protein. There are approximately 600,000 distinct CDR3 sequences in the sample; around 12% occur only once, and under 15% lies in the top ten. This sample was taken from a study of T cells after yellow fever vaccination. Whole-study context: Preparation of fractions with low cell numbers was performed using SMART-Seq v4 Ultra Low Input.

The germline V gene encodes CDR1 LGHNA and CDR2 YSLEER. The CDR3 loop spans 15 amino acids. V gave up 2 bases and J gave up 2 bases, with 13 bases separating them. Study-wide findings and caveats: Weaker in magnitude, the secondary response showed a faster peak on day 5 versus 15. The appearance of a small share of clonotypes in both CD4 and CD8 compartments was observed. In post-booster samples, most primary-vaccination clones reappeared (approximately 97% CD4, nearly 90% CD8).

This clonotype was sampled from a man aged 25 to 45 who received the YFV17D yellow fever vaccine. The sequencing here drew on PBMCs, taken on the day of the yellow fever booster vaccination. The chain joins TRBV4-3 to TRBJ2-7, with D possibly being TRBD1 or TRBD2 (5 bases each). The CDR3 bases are TGCGCCAGCAGCCAATCCGGGACCGCTGCCTACGAGCAGTACTTC. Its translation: CASSQSGTAAYEQYF.